Presented here are 24 T cell receptor beta chains from one specimen sequenced in a study of blood T cell repertoires in COVID-19. Clones were sequenced by immunoSEQ multiplex PCR, and TCRdb holds only the in-frame ones, with some missing. This table holds about 230,000 clones, around 84% found once. Sequencing input: peripheral blood. The source of these receptors is a man between 40 and 49 years old who had recovered from COVID-19.

V gene TRBV6-6 combines with J gene TRBJ1-1; D call uncertain. Trimming cost V 2 bases and J 4 bases, with 11 bases left between them. Germline CDR1 MNHNY, CDR2 SVGAGI (reference sequence). This CDR3 contains 14 residues. The CDR3 DNA reads TGTGCCAGCAGTTACCCTTCGGTTGGCACTGAAGCTTTCTTT. Translated: CASSYPSVGTEAFF.

The J gene is TRBJ2-6, the V gene TRBV13; D unclear. Between the trimmed V and J ends, which lost 4 bases and 1 base, there was a span of 5 bases. This CDR3 region has 14 residues. Germline values: CDR1 PRHDT, CDR2 FYEKMQ (reference sequence). The chain's CDR3 is CASSSQSGANVLTF. In DNA form, the CDR3 reads TGTGCCAGCAGCTCCCAATCTGGGGCCAACGTCCTGACTTTC.

V and J are TRBV18 and TRBJ1-1, with a tentative D call TRBD1 (6 bases). CDR3 size: 15 residues. Germline lookup yields CDR1 KGHSH and CDR2 LQKENI. The V end was cut by 3 bases, the J end by 1 base, with 12 bases between. CDR3: CASSPMDSKNTEAFF. CDR3 in DNA: TGTGCCAGCTCACCGATGGACAGCAAGAACACTGAAGCTTTCTTT.

The rearrangement uses TRBV4-3 and TRBJ2-2; D not certain. Germline lookup yields CDR1 LGHNA and CDR2 YSLEER. Trimming stripped 4 bases from V and 4 bases from J, with 13 bases between. CDR3 length: 15 amino acids. CDR3 sequence (DNA): TGCGCCAGCAGCCGCGTCTTGGTAGCCACCGGGGAGCTGTTTTTT. Protein: CASSRVLVATGELFF.

This clone was seen a handful of times. J is TRBJ1-5 and V is TRBV19; the D gene is possibly TRBD1 (5 bases). CDR3 size: 16 residues. The germline gives CDR1 LNHDA, CDR2 SQIVND (reference sequence). V lost 0 bases to trimming and J lost 3 bases, with 12 bases between them. The CDR3 sequence: CASSIDLYRINQPQHF. The CDR3 DNA sequence: TGTGCCAGTAGTATAGATCTATACAGGATCAATCAGCCCCAGCATTTT. The whole variable domain, filled in from reference TRBV19 and TRBJ1-5, reads DGGITQSPKYLFRKEGQNVTLSCEQNLNHDAMYWYRQDPGQGLRLIYYSQIVNDFQKGDIAEGYSVSREKKESFPLTVTSAQKNPTAFYLCASSIDLYRINQPQHFGDGTRLSIL.

The V call is TRBV30, the J call TRBJ2-2, with D unresolved. From germline, CDR1 is GTSNPN and CDR2 SVGIG (reference sequence). This CDR3 has 14 residues. The V end was cut by 1 base, the J end by 3 bases, with 9 bases between. CDR3 loop: CAWSALRYTGELFF. The CDR3 DNA is TGTGCCTGGAGTGCTTTGCGTTACACCGGGGAGCTGTTTTTT.

The chain recombines TRBV3-1 (or the pseudogene TRBV3-2) with TRBJ2-7, with D possibly being TRBD1 (6 bases). The germline gives CDR1 LGHDT, CDR2 YNNKEL (reference sequence). CDR3 length equals 17 residues. V shed 2 bases and J shed 3 bases, with 20 bases lying between them. CDR3 sequence: CASSQSVCRGHLYEQYF. The CDR3 DNA reads as TGTGCCAGCAGCCAATCAGTTTGTCGGGGACACCTCTACGAGCAGTACTTC.

V gene TRBV6-2 or TRBV6-3 combines with J gene TRBJ2-4; 8 bases fit TRBD2. There are 17 residues in the CDR3. The junction had 6 bases not matched to a gene; V was cut back by 2 bases and J by 0 bases. The germline V gene has CDR1 MNHEY and CDR2 SVGEGT. The CDR3 spells CASSYHREGLAKNIQYF. The DNA of the CDR3 is TGTGCCAGCAGTTACCACCGGGAGGGGCTAGCCAAAAACATTCAGTACTTC.

The rearrangement uses TRBV5-1 and TRBJ2-4, with TRBD1 as a possible D gene (6 bases). Looked up from germline, CDR1 is SGHRS and CDR2 is YFSETQ. With 8 bases removed from V and 7 bases from J, the gap between germline ends came to 16 bases. The CDR3 is 13 amino acids. The CDR3 here is CASSGGQGNIQYF. In DNA form, the CDR3 reads TGCGCCAGTTCCGGCGGCCAGGGGAACATTCAGTACTTC. The whole variable domain, filled in from reference TRBV5-1 and TRBJ2-4, reads KAGVTQTPRYLIKTRGQQVTLSCSPISGHRSVSWYQQTPGQGLQFLFEYFSETQRNKGNFPGRFSGRQFSNSRSEMNVSTLELGDSALYLCASSGGQGNIQYFGAGTRLSVL.

The chain links TRBV29-1 to TRBJ2-1; 9 bases fit TRBD1. Trimming cost V 3 bases and J 10 bases; bases outside gene matches: 7. Looked up from germline, CDR1 is SQVTM and CDR2 is ANQGSEA. The length of the CDR3 is 13 residues. The CDR3 DNA reads TGCAGCGTTGACTCTACAGGGGGCTCGGAGCAGTTCTTC. As protein: CSVDSTGGSEQFF.

This clone was found a few times. The chain uses TRBV12-5 and TRBJ1-5, with 10 bases aligning to TRBD1. V trimming: 5 bases; J trimming: 6 bases; junction bases outside the gene matches: 4. Germline CDR1 LGHNT, CDR2 FRNRAP. The CDR3 contains 14 residues. The CDR3 spells CASGTGDRGQPQHF. The DNA of the CDR3 is TGTGCTAGTGGTACAGGGGACAGGGGTCAGCCCCAGCATTTT.

The chain employs TRBV4-3 and TRBJ2-4; a possible D gene is TRBD2 (7 bases). The CDR3 covers 16 residues. In germline, CDR1 is LGHNA, CDR2 YSLEER. The V end lost 4 bases, the J end lost 6 bases, and 19 bases lay between the germline ends. The CDR3 nucleotides read TGCGCCAGCAGCCGGGACGCAGGAGGGGGGGGAAACATTCAGTACTTC. Amino acids: CASSRDAGGGGNIQYF.

The chain is built from TRBV18 and TRBJ1-1; 7 bases line up with TRBD1. V lost 8 bases, J lost 0 bases, and 3 bases stayed unmatched. CDR1 is KGHSH, CDR2 LQKENI, per germline. The CDR3 spans 13 residues. The CDR3 nucleotides are TGTGCCAGCCAAGGACAGGTGAACACTGAAGCTTTCTTT. Its protein is CASQGQVNTEAFF.

This clone was seen a few times. V gene TRBV7-2 combines with J gene TRBJ1-6; no clear D. In germline, CDR1 is SGHTA, CDR2 FQGNSA. The CDR3 length is 16 residues. Trimming removed 1 base at V and 7 bases at J, with 14 bases between. The DNA for the CDR3 is TGTGCCAGCAGCTTAGACAGTCTCGCTGGGAATTCACCCCTCCACTTT. This codes for CASSLDSLAGNSPLHF. Looking up the rest from reference TRBV7-2 and TRBJ1-6 gives the full variable domain: GAGVSQSPSNKVTEKGKDVELRCDPISGHTALYWYRQSLGQGLEFLIYFQGNSAPDKSGLPSDRFSAERTGGSVSTLTIQRTQQEDSAVYLCASSLDSLAGNSPLHFGNGTRLTVT.

This chain links TRBV3-1 (or the pseudogene TRBV3-2) with TRBJ1-1, with D perhaps TRBD1 (6 bases). CDR3 length equals 11 residues. The germline V gene has CDR1 LGHDT and CDR2 YNNKEL (reference sequence). V gave up 6 bases and J gave up 11 bases, with 13 bases separating them. This CDR3 is CASRGAGAAFF. The DNA of the CDR3 is TGTGCCAGCAGGGGGGCAGGTGCGGCTTTCTTT.

This clone was observed once. The chain employs TRBV9 and TRBJ2-5; 12 bases align to TRBD1. The CDR3 runs 16 residues. V shed 0 bases and J 2 bases; nucleotides not matched to a gene: 2. CDR1 is SGDLS, CDR2 YYNGEE, per germline. The CDR3 DNA reads TGTGCCAGCAGCGTAGGGGACAGGGGGCTGCAAGAGACCCAGTACTTC. Residues: CASSVGDRGLQETQYF.

This sequence joins TRBV7-2 and TRBJ2-7; 11 bases match TRBD2. The CDR3 consists of 14 residues. CDR1 and CDR2 from the germline V gene are SGHTA and FQGNSA. The junction had 3 bases not matched to a gene; V was cut back by 5 bases and J by 3 bases. CDR3 in DNA: TGTGCCAGCAGCGTTACTAGCGGGAGCTACGAGCAGTACTTC. Amino acids: CASSVTSGSYEQYF.

The chain has TRBV3-1 (or the pseudogene TRBV3-2) and TRBJ2-3, with unresolved D. Deletions cut 3 bases from V and 4 bases from J, with 2 bases between. Germline V gene lookup returns CDR1 LGHDT and CDR2 YNNKEL (reference sequence). The CDR3 runs 11 residues. CDR3 residues: CASSHSDTQYF. In nucleotides, the CDR3 is TGTGCCAGCAGCCACTCAGATACGCAGTATTTT.

This clone is a singleton in its sample. This sequence joins TRBV6-5 and TRBJ1-3; no firm D call. V lost 0 bases, J lost 4 bases, and 7 bases lay in between. CDR3 length equals 14 residues. Germline V CDR1 and CDR2: MNHEY, SVGAGI. The CDR3 region is CASSYSLEGNTIYF. CDR3 DNA: TGTGCCAGCAGTTACTCGTTGGAGGGAAACACCATATATTTT.

The gene calls are TRBV5-8 and TRBJ2-7; 7 nucleotides align to TRBD2. From germline, CDR1 is SGHTS and CDR2 YDEGEE. This CDR3 has 16 residues. V trimming: 4 bases; J trimming: 2 bases; junction bases outside the gene matches: 12. CDR3 in DNA: TGTGCCAGCAGCCACCGACTAGCACTAACTACCTACGAGCAGTACTTC. Translated: CASSHRLALTTYEQYF.

The chain joins TRBV7-9 to TRBJ2-7; a possible D gene is TRBD2 (6 bases). The CDR3 is 12 residues long. Germline CDR1 reads SEHNR; CDR2 reads FQNEAQ (reference sequence). V lost 1 base and J 8 bases, leaving 9 bases between the germline ends. CDR3 DNA: TGTGCCAGCAGCTTAGACGGGGGAAAGCAGTACTTC. It encodes CASSLDGGKQYF.

The chain carries TRBV6-5 and TRBJ2-3, with D possibly TRBD1 on 6 matching bases. The germline CDR1 and CDR2 sequences are MNHEY and SVGAGI. Trimming took 5 bases from V and 3 from J, leaving 15 bases between them. The CDR3 spans 15 residues. The CDR3: CASSPAGVRTDTQYF. CDR3 nucleotides: TGTGCCAGCAGTCCCGCAGGGGTGCGGACAGATACGCAGTATTTT.

This sequence joins TRBV10-3 and TRBJ1-1, with D perhaps matching TRBD1 (6 bases). V dropped 7 bases and J dropped 4 bases, with 13 bases sitting between them. The CDR3 loop spans 13 amino acids. Germline lookup yields CDR1 ENHRY and CDR2 SYGVKD. The CDR3 region has the DNA TGTGCCATCATGGGGGCGGGCGCCACTGAAGCTTTCTTT. Residues: CAIMGAGATEAFF.

V is TRBV10-3 and J is TRBJ2-2; the match to TRBD1 covers 10 bases. The CDR3 runs 15 residues. CDR1 ENHRY and CDR2 SYGVKD come from the germline V gene. The junction had 7 bases not matched to a gene; V was cut back by 5 bases and J by 7 bases. CDR3 in amino acids: CAISNRQGADGELFF. The CDR3 DNA reads as TGTGCCATCAGTAATCGACAGGGGGCCGACGGGGAGCTGTTTTTT.